This T cell receptor (beta chain) stems from a study of early T cells in non-severe SARS-CoV-2 infection (dated by TCRdb to the early 2020s). At the level of the whole study: Bulk RNA from unsorted whole blood was used for TCR sequencing, so alpha and beta chains could not be paired.

Libraries were constructed by 5' RACE. Sequencing instrument: NextSeq 500. The TCR library protocol attached unique molecular identifiers to individual cDNA molecules to correct for sequencing error and PCR bias. Both TCR alpha and beta chains were sequenced, and tight co-correlation was observed between alpha and beta sequence abundances in each sample. Per the authors' processing: Decombinator V4 was used to annotate TCR sequences for V gene, J gene and CDR3. Expanded TCRs were defined as changing significantly between any two time points under a Poisson model with p below 0.0001. TCR abundances were normalised to the total number of TCRs sequenced in each sample and reported as counts per million. MAIT TCRs were defined by TRAV1-2 paired with TRAJ12, TRAJ20 or TRAJ33, and iNKT TCRs by TRAV10 paired with TRAJ18. A search of VDJdb, accessed on 1 November 2021, was run for TCRs annotated to CMV, EBV and SARS-CoV-2, with TCRs annotated for multiple antigens excluded. The public reads were reprocessed in TCRdb via fastp at Q25 and MiXCR, keeping in-frame beta chains. For every CDR3 protein sequence, its rows merge into one entry that carries the most common genes and DNA. TCRdb's processing, not the authors', yielded these V and J calls. Here the sample has about 64,000 distinct CDR3 sequences; 7% to 9.5% occur a single time. The ten largest account for over 10% of the sample.

General findings and caveats noted by the study authors: VDJdb matching was skewed toward anti-spike CD8 responses, so virus-specific expansions were likely underestimated and private and CD4 specificities were missed.

On this clonotype: Its antigen has not been determined. The input lacks base qualities; no much larger clone sits a single base away.

The study was a case-control design nested within a healthcare worker cohort in London, UK, with weekly nasopharyngeal swab PCR tests and blood sampling. Between 23 and 31 March 2020, the week of the UK lockdown, healthcare workers were enrolled and then followed up weekly for as long as 16 weeks. For this chain, trimming is 10 bases at the V end and 1 base at the J end, and the number of junction bases without a gene match is 3. The CDR3 sequence holds 12 residues, the cysteine and phenylalanine included. The kept DNA is CDR3 alone, 36 bases in frame from the first base. The germline V gene (reference sequence) specifies WNHNN as CDR1 and SYGVQD as CDR2.

This clonotype originated in an adult who was a healthcare worker with PCR-confirmed SARS-CoV-2 infection or an uninfected control (not recorded which). The chain employs TRBV10-1 and TRBJ1-1; TRBD1 aligns with 7 central bases. The starting material was whole blood, obtained at baseline. The DNA sequence reads TGCGCCAAACGGACAGGGAACACTGAAGCTTTCTTT. It codes for CAKRTGNTEAFF.